This T cell receptor (beta chain) was sequenced for a study of blood T cell repertoires in COVID-19. Study context: Italy, Spain and the United States were the sources of the convalescent and acute COVID-19 samples. T cells, B-cell-depleted T cells, or PBMCs provided the cDNA or gDNA that served as material.

Sequencing was performed with immunoSEQ multiplex PCR; in TCRdb, only in-frame clones are kept and a portion is missing. The sample has some 80,000 clones, roughly 78% seen once. The V and J ends lost 5 bases and 4 bases, in that order; junction bases with no gene match: 9. The CDR3 spans 17 residues. Germline V gene data show CDR1 as SGHAT and CDR2 as FQNNGV. Sequencing input: peripheral blood. This chain uses TRBV11-2 with TRBJ2-2, with 11 bases lining up with TRBD1. This TCR was recovered from a human donor in a cohort sampled during active COVID-19. This CDR3 is CASSVLPGTGGTGELFF. Written as DNA, the CDR3 is TGTGCCAGCAGCGTACTTCCCGGGACAGGGGGCACCGGGGAGCTGTTTTTT. The full variable domain, with the rest looked up from reference TRBV11-2 and TRBJ2-2, is EAGVAQSPRYKIIEKRQSVAFWCNPISGHATLYWYQQILGQGPKLLIQFQNNGVVDDSQLPKDRFSAERLKGVDSTLKIQPAKLEDSAVYLCASSVLPGTGGTGELFFGEGSRLTVL.